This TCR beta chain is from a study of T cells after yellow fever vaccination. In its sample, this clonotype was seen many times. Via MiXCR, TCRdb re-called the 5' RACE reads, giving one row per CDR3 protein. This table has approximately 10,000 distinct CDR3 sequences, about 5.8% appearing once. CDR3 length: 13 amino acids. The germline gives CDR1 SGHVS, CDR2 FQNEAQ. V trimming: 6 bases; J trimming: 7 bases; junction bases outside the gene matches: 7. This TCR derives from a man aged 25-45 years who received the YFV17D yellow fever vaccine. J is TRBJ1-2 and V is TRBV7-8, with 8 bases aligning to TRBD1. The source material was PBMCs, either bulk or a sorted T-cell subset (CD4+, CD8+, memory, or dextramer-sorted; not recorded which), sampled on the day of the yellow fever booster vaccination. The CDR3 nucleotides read TGTGCCAGCAGTCCAACAGGGGGGGGTGGCTACACCTTC. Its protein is CASSPTGGGGYTF.